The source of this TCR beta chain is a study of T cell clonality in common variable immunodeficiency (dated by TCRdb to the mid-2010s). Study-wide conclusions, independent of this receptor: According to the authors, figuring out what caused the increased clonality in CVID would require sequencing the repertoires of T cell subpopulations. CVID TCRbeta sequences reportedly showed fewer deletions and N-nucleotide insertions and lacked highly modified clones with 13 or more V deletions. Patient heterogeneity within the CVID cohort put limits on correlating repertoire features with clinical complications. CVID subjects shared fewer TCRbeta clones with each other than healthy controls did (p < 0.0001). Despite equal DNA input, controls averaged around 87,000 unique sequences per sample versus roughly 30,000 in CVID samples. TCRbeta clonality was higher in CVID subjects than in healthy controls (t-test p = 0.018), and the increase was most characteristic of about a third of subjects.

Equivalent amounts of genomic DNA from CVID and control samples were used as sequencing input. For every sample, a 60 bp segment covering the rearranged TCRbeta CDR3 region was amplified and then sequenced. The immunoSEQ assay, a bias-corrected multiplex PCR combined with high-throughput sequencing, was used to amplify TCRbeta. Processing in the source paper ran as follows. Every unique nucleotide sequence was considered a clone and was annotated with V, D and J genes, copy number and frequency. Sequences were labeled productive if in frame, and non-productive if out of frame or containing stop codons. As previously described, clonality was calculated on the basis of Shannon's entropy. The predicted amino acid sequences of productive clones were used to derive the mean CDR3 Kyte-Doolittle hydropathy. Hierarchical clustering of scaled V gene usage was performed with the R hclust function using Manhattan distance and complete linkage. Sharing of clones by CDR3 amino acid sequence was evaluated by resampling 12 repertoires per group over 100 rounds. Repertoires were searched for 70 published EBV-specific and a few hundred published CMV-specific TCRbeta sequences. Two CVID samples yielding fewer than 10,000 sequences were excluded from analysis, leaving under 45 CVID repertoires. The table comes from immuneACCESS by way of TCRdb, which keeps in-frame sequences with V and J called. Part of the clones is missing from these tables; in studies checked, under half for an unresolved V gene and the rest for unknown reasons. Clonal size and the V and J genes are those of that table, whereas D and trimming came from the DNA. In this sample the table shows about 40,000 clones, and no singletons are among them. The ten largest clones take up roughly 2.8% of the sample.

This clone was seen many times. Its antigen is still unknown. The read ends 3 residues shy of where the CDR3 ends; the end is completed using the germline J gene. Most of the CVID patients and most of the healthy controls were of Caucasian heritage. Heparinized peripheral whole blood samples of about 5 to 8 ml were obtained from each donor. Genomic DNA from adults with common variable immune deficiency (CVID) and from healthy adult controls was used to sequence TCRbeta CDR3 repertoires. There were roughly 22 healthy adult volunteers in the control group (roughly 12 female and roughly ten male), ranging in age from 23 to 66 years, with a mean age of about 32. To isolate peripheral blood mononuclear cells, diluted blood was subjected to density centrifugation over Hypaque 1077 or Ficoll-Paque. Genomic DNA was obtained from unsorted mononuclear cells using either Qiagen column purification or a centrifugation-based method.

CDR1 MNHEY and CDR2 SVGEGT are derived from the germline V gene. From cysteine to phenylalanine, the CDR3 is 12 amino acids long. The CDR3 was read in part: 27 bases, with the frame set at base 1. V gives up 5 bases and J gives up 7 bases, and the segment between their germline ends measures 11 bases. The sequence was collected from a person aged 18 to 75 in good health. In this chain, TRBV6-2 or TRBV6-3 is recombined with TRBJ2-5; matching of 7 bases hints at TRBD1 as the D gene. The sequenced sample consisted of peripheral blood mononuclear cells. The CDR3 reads CASSQGEVTQYF. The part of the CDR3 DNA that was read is TGTGCCAGCAGTCAGGGGGAGGTGACC.